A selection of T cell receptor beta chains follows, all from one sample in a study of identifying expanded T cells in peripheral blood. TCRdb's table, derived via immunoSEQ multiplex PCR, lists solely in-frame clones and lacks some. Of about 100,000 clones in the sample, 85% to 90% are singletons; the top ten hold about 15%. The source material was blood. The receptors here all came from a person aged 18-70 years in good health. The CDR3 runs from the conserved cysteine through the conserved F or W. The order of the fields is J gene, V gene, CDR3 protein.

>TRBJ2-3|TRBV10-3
CAISESNSPDTQYF
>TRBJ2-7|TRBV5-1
CASSWGPPGGTYEQYF
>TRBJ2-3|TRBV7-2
CASSFPTTGTSTSTDTQYF
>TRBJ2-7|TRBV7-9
CASSQPGGAGYEQYF
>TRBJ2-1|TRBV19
CASSALRGEQFF
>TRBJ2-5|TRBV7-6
CASSLEGPGGAVETQYF
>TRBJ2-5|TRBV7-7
CATTGLSQETQYF
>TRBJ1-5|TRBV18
CASSPGEQGSQPQHF
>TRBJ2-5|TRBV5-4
CASSLGGRQPFQETQYF
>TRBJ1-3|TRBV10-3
CAITNRPPGQGAGSGNTIYF
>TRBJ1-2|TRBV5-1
CASSLARQGNGYTF
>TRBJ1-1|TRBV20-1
CSARVGIAFF
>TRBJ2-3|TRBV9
CASSVVWADTQYF
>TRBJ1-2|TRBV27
CASSLYPLRGGTGGTYGYTF
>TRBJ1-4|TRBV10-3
CAISMQNEKLFF
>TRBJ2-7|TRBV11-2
CASSSRQGGSGGRSYEQYF
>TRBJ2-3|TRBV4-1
CASSQSILDPNTDTQYF
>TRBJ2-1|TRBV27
CASSPYESNEQFF
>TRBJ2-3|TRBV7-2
CASSGSGGSYTDTQYF
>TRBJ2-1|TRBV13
CASSTRGGYPSSYNEQFF
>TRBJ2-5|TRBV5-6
CASSLKRAQETQYF
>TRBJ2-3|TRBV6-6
CASSYSQRDSTDTQYF
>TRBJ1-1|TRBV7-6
CASSLDSGTEAFF
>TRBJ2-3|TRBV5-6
CASSLRSLTDTQYF
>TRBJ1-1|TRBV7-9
CASSSPWSLDRVNTEAFF
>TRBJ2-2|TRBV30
CAWAQGTANTGELFF
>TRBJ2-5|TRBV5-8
CASSSGAFRETQYF
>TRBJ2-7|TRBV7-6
CASSLSKSYEQYF
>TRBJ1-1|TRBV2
CASRLTGVVAFF
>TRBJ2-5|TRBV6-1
CASSVARQETQYF
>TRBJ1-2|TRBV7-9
CASSFLGSYGYTF
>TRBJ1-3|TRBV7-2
CASSRLAGIGNTIYF
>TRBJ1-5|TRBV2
CASSEDVGATGQPQHF
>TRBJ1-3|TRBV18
CASSPLTTSGNTIYF
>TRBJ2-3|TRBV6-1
CASTLSGFTDTQYF
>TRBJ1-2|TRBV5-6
CASSLVPARGQGVYTF
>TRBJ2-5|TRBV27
CASRGLADQETQYF
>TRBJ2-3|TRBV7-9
CASSGDRWATDTQYF
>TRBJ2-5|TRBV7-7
CASSLIGPQGSQETQYF
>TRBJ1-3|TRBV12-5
CASGLNYIDSGNTIYF
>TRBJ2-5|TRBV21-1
CASSIQYRRRWETQYF
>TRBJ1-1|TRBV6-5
CASSYQGQANTEAFF
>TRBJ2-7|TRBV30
CAWGGRTGFLEQYF
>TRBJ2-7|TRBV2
CASSILLWGQVLSYEQYF
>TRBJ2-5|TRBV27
CASSPASGLIGGRETQYF
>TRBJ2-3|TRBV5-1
CASSLPGGGTDTQYF
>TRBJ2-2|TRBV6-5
CASTGGGRFTGELFF
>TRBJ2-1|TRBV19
CASSTTSGREQFF
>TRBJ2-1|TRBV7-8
CASSFGPNNEQFF
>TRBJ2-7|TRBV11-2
CASSLIHYEQYF
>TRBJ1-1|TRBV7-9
CASSFGPEAFF
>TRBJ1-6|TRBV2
CASWGRQQLTLHF
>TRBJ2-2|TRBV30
CAWSPLPVDRLSNTGELFF
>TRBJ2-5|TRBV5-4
CASSLKAHLETQYF
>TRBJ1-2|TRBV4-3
CASSPSQDYGYTF
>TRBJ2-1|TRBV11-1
CASSLALETNEQFF
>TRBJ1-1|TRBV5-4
CASNAEDSVEAFF
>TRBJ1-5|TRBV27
CASSLSAGLAMNQPQHF
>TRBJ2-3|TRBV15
CATSRGRDTDTQYF